Sequencing of this TCR beta chain was carried out in a study of shared clonotypes between healthy human individuals. On the study more broadly: The people who gave samples were a couple of women and a few men aged 18 to 49. General study findings and limits: Owing to a small donor count, the genetic and exposure-history diversity represented was limited.

Running of the assay took place at deep level. Data came from immunoSEQ multiplex PCR; TCRdb stores just in-frame clones and leaves some out. This table holds under 2,500,000 clones, 95% found once. CDR1 LNHDA and CDR2 SQIVND come from the germline V gene (reference sequence). V lost 4 bases, J lost 6 bases, and 10 bases lay in between. The CDR3 sequence is 13 residues long. Notes on this clone: The antigen is undetermined.

This chain links TRBV19 with TRBJ1-5; D perhaps matches TRBD1 (6 bases). Material for sequencing was naive CD4+ T cells sorted from blood. Subset reported: CD45RA+ positively selected. The sequence came from a man between 18 and 29 years old in good health. For the CDR3, the DNA is TGTGCCAGTAGTAACGCAGGGGTTCAGCCCCAGCATTTT. It codes for CASSNAGVQPQHF.